These 13 T cell receptor beta chains share one sample of origin, sequenced in a study of T cells in tuberculosis. Produced via immunoSEQ multiplex PCR; TCRdb's table is partial and in-frame only. The table includes approximately 57,000 clones, 88% detected once. After thawing and overnight rest, PBMC were stained with GMM-loaded CD1B tetramer, viability dye and anti-CD3 for sorting. The lipid loaded on the CD1B tetramers was C32 glucose monomycolate from Rhodococcus equi. The material sequenced was CD1b-GMM tetramer-negative cells sorted from PBMCs. The receptors originated from an adult woman with latent tuberculosis.

This chain connects TRBV6-6 to TRBJ2-7; maybe TRBD1 (5 bases). The CDR3 consists of 14 residues. V was shortened by 6 bases and J by 1 base, with 13 bases between the two germline ends. Germline V lookup: CDR1 MNHNY, CDR2 SVGAGI (reference sequence). The CDR3 DNA reads as TGTGCCAGCAGCCAGGGAATTGAATCCTACGAGCAGTACTTC. This sequence encodes CASSQGIESYEQYF.

The chain is built from TRBV27 and TRBJ1-3, with D unclear. Germline-derived CDR1 and CDR2 are MNHEY and SMNVEV (reference sequence). Trimming pared 0 bases from V and 2 bases from J, leaving 8 bases between. CDR3 size: 15 residues. The chain's CDR3 is CASSLSAQTGNTIYF. The CDR3 DNA is TGTGCCAGCAGTTTATCAGCACAGACTGGAAACACCATATATTTT.

J is TRBJ2-2 and V is TRBV7-6; 9 nucleotides agree with TRBD1. CDR3 length: 15 residues. Per germline, CDR1 SGHVS and CDR2 FNYEAQ. The V segment lost 5 bases and the J segment 5 bases; nucleotides outside the gene matches: 6. In DNA form, the CDR3 reads TGTGCCAGCAGCAAACAGGGACAGGGAACCGGGGAGCTGTTTTTT. Translating it yields CASSKQGQGTGELFF.

This clone showed up just once. A junction end diverges from the germline sequence, so it may reflect a read error. V gene TRBV7-7 combines with J gene TRBJ2-5; 7 nucleotides match TRBD1. This CDR3 has 14 residues. Germline-derived CDR1 and CDR2 are SSHAT and FNYEAQ (reference sequence). The CDR3: CASSLTHRGETQYF. The CDR3 region has the DNA TGTGCTAGCAGCTTAACACACAGGGGAGAGACCCAGTACTTC.

The V gene is TRBV6-6, the J gene TRBJ2-3, with 9 positions matching TRBD1. The germline gives CDR1 MNHNY, CDR2 SVGAGI (reference sequence). V lost 6 bases to trimming and J lost 11 bases; unmatched junction nucleotides: 6. The CDR3 length is 12 residues. The CDR3 loop reads CASSVGQGRQYF. As DNA, the CDR3 is TGTGCCAGCAGCGTGGGACAGGGAAGGCAGTATTTT.

This chain connects TRBV9 to TRBJ2-5, with D possibly matching TRBD1 (6 bases). The V gene lost 3 bases and the J gene lost 4 bases, with 16 bases spanning the gap. The length of the CDR3 is 15 residues. Germline values: CDR1 SGDLS, CDR2 YYNGEE. CDR3 bases: TGTGCCAGCAGCGCGGGGATAGGGGGAAGAGAGACCCAGTACTTC. Translation gives CASSAGIGGRETQYF.

The chain combines TRBV5-1 with TRBJ2-1, with 9 bases fitting TRBD2. The CDR3 is 15 amino acids. CDR1 is SGHRS and CDR2 is YFSETQ in the germline V gene. The V and J ends lost 4 bases and 1 base, in that order; junction bases with no gene match: 3. The CDR3 DNA reads TGCGCCAGCAGCCTAAGCGGGGGGTCCTACAATGAGCAGTTCTTC. Protein: CASSLSGGSYNEQFF.

This clone was seen only once. CDR3 DNA: TGTGCCAGCAGCGGGACAGGGGGCGCATGGGAGACCCAGTACTTC. It yields the protein CASSGTGGAWETQYF. The rearrangement joins TRBV5-6 to TRBJ2-5; 12 nucleotides match TRBD1. V lost 4 bases and J lost 5; bases outside the gene matches: 6. From germline, CDR1 is SGHDT and CDR2 YYEEEE. CDR3 length: 15 residues.

The chain combines TRBV5-1 with TRBJ1-4; no definite D call. In germline, CDR1 is SGHRS, CDR2 YFSETQ. This CDR3 spans 13 amino acids. Trimming pared 0 bases from V and 6 bases from J, leaving 6 bases between. CDR3 protein: CASSLGRDEKLFF. DNA of the CDR3: TGCGCCAGCAGCTTGGGGCGGGATGAAAAACTGTTTTTT.

The rearrangement links TRBV2 to TRBJ2-5; 10 nucleotides match TRBD1. The CDR3 is made up of 13 amino acids. From germline, CDR1 is SNHLY and CDR2 FYNNEI. V lost 10 bases, J lost 5 bases, and 7 bases stayed unmatched. This chain's CDR3 is CATDRGRGETQYF. The CDR3 DNA reads as TGTGCCACAGACAGGGGGCGTGGGGAGACCCAGTACTTC.

The J gene is TRBJ1-1, the V gene TRBV18; TRBD1 is a possible D gene (6 bases). The ends were cut back, 10 bases at V and 4 bases at J, with 16 bases in the middle. Germline V CDR1 and CDR2: KGHSH, LQKENI. The CDR3 runs to 13 residues. CDR3 sequence: CATLQGMGTEAFF. The CDR3 nucleotides read TGTGCCACACTACAGGGAATGGGCACTGAAGCTTTCTTT.

The V gene is TRBV5-4, the J gene TRBJ2-1; 8 positions match TRBD1. The V gene's germline CDR1 is SGHNT and CDR2 YYREEE (reference sequence). V shed 4 bases, J shed 0 bases, and the junction held 6 bases outside the gene matches. The CDR3 length is 16 residues. The CDR3 loop reads CASSAGQGLSYNEQFF. CDR3 DNA: TGTGCCAGCAGCGCTGGACAGGGCCTCTCCTACAATGAGCAGTTCTTC.

This clone was detected only a few times. This chain links TRBV2 with TRBJ1-2; 7 positions agree with TRBD1. With V trimmed by 8 bases and J by 0 bases, 9 bases remained unmatched. This CDR3 has 15 amino acids. CDR1 is SNHLY, CDR2 FYNNEI, per germline. Here the CDR3 DNA reads TGTGCCAGCGCACAGGGGAGAGAAGCTAACTATGGCTACACCTTC. Residues: CASAQGREANYGYTF.